This T cell receptor beta chain was recorded in a study of blood T cell repertoires in COVID-19. Study as a whole: Acute-phase and convalescent COVID-19 samples originated in the United States, Italy and Spain. PBMCs, B-cell-depleted T cells, or T cells were the source of the cDNA or gDNA that made up the material.

Trimming removed 7 bases at V and 7 bases at J, with 16 bases between. This CDR3 spans 13 amino acids. CDR1 is MNHEY, CDR2 SVGAGI, per germline. Authors' methods: Estimation of nucleated cell counts was performed using reference gene primer amplification. Profiled with immunoSEQ multiplex PCR; TCRdb holds only in-frame clones, not every one. Clonal size and the V and J genes are those of that table, whereas D and trimming came from the DNA. In the table there are 300,000 or so clones, 65% to 85% of which are singletons. The chain has TRBV6-5 and TRBJ1-2; D may be TRBD1 (6 bases). This sequence was found in a woman aged 50 to 60 with acute or convalescent COVID-19. The sample taken for sequencing was peripheral blood. The CDR3 sequence: CASMGRGLGGYTF. CDR3 in DNA: TGTGCCAGCATGGGCAGGGGATTGGGTGGCTACACCTTC.